This T cell receptor beta chain was identified in a study of blood T cell repertoires in COVID-19. Study background: Donors in the United States, Italy and Spain gave samples during acute or convalescent COVID-19.

TCRdb's copy holds only in-frame clones and misses some; the assay was immunoSEQ multiplex PCR. The sample shows around 140,000 clones, about 89% of them seen only once. The V gene end was trimmed by 0 bases and the J gene end by 2 bases; junction bases not matched to a gene: 1. The CDR3 runs 14 residues. Germline CDR1 SGHAT, CDR2 FQNNGV. As regards this clone: The sample contains more than one DNA sequence encoding this CDR3.

The material sequenced was peripheral blood. This sequence joins TRBV11-2 and TRBJ2-7, with 7 bases lining up with TRBD1. The sequence derives from a man between 50 and 59 years old with active or convalescent COVID-19. CDR3 sequence: CASSLEQGPYEQYF. Here the CDR3 DNA reads TGTGCCAGCAGCTTAGAACAGGGGCCCTACGAGCAGTACTTC.